Following are 29 T cell receptor beta chains from one sample sequenced in a study of PD-1 blockade in classical Hodgkin lymphoma. Exposure to brentuximab vedotin varied, and each patient had relapsed following autologous stem cell transplantation. Profiled with immunoSEQ multiplex PCR; TCRdb holds only in-frame clones, not every one. The data contain more than 50,000 clones, roughly nine tenths of them singletons. Material: peripheral blood mononuclear cells (PBMCs), obtained at baseline. The receptors originated from a human donor with classical Hodgkin lymphoma.

This clone occurred a few times. The chain joins TRBV7-9 to TRBJ1-5; D unclear. This CDR3 contains 14 residues. Germline CDR1 and CDR2: SEHNR and FQNEAQ (reference sequence). Trimming cost V 5 bases and J 0 bases, with 8 bases left between them. Written as DNA, the CDR3 is TGTGCCAGCAGCGCAGGAAATAGCAATCAGCCCCAGCATTTT. This gives the protein CASSAGNSNQPQHF. Full variable domain (missing parts from reference TRBV7-9 and TRBJ1-5): DTGVSQNPRHKITKRGQNVTFRCDPISEHNRLYWYRQTLGQGPEFLTYFQNEAQLEKSRLLSDRFSAERPKGSFSTLEIQRTEQGDSAMYLCASSAGNSNQPQHFGDGTRLSIL.

This clone was picked up a small number of times. The V and J genes are TRBV27 and TRBJ1-5; a weak D match, TRBD1 (5 bases). The CDR3 has 13 amino acids. Germline V lookup: CDR1 MNHEY, CDR2 SMNVEV (reference sequence). Trimming removed 6 bases from V and 5 bases from J, with 11 bases in between. CDR3: CASSWGGDQPQHF. As DNA, the CDR3 is TGTGCCAGCAGCTGGGGGGGAGATCAGCCCCAGCATTTT.

V usage is TRBV5-4 and J usage is TRBJ2-2, with no clear D. V was clipped by 5 bases and J by 7 bases, with 9 bases between them. Germline loops: CDR1 SGHNT, CDR2 YYREEE (reference sequence). There are 12 residues in the CDR3. CDR3: CASSVSLGELFF. In DNA, the CDR3 is TGTGCCAGCAGTGTCTCACTCGGGGAGCTGTTTTTT.

CDR3 region: CASSLVSEGPYEQYF. In DNA, the CDR3 is TGCGCCAGCAGCTTGGTCTCTGAGGGCCCCTACGAGCAGTACTTC. This chain uses TRBV5-1 with TRBJ2-7; possibly TRBD2 for D (5 bases). CDR1 and CDR2 from the germline V gene are SGHRS and YFSETQ. V was trimmed by 0 bases and J by 2 bases, leaving 12 bases between them. This CDR3 comprises 15 residues.

The chain combines TRBV5-1 with TRBJ2-1, with 10 positions matching TRBD2. The J segment lost 4 bases and the V segment lost 4 bases, leaving 8 bases of the junction unmatched. This CDR3 contains 16 residues. Germline CDR1 SGHRS, CDR2 YFSETQ. CDR3 sequence: CASSPLSAGGYNEQFF. The CDR3 nucleotides are TGCGCCAGCAGCCCATTATCAGCGGGAGGGTACAATGAGCAGTTCTTC.

J is TRBJ1-2 and V is TRBV2, with 8 bases lining up with TRBD1. Per the germline V gene, CDR1 is SNHLY and CDR2 is FYNNEI. Losses at the gene ends were 6 bases for V and 7 bases for J; bases not matched to a gene: 10. CDR3 length: 14 amino acids. The CDR3 here is CASREDRTGTGYTF. The CDR3 nucleotides are TGTGCCAGCAGGGAGGATAGGACAGGGACTGGCTACACCTTC.

The chain recombines TRBV5-1 with TRBJ2-1, with 12 positions matching TRBD2. The CDR3 totals 15 residues. The germline gives CDR1 SGHRS, CDR2 YFSETQ. Trimming removed 3 bases from V and 10 bases from J; junction bases left unmatched: 8. CDR3 bases: TGCGCCAGCAGCTCGTGGACTAGCGGGGTAGTAGAGCAGTTCTTC. This codes for CASSSWTSGVVEQFF.

About this clone itself: It is unclear where the CDR3 begins or ends on the DNA, so no DNA is shown, and the CDR3 is as TCRdb lists it. Here the CDR3 reads CASSFGSGRTYEQYF. The chain uses TRBV5-6 and TRBJ2-7. Germline assignment: CDR1 SGHDT and CDR2 YYEEEE. The CDR3 spans 15 amino acids, including both terminal residues.

The chain recombines TRBV2 with TRBJ1-2; TRBD1 is a possible D gene (6 bases). V was pared by 1 base and J by 8 bases, with 11 bases between. The CDR3 loop spans 13 amino acids. CDR1 SNHLY and CDR2 FYNNEI come from the germline V gene. The CDR3 DNA follows: TGTGCCAGCAGTGAAGATCTAGGGGGGGGCTACACCTTC. Residues: CASSEDLGGGYTF.

V and J are TRBV28 and TRBJ2-7, with D possibly TRBD1 on 6 matching bases. Deletions cut 2 bases from V and 6 bases from J, with 11 bases between. This CDR3 is 13 amino acids long. In germline, CDR1 is MDHEN, CDR2 SYDVKM. Here the CDR3 DNA reads TGTGCCAGCAGTTTAAACAGGGCCTTCGAGCAGTACTTC. Translating gives CASSLNRAFEQYF.

The rearrangement links TRBV28 to TRBJ1-4; D remains ambiguous. The germline gives CDR1 MDHEN, CDR2 SYDVKM. The CDR3 loop spans 13 amino acids. The V and J ends lost 5 bases and 7 bases respectively, with 11 bases between them. CDR3 sequence: CASSPPGIEKLFF. CDR3 bases: TGTGCCAGCAGTCCCCCGGGTATTGAAAAACTGTTTTTT.

V is TRBV5-6 and J is TRBJ2-6; 11 bases agree with TRBD1. Trimming at V came to 3 bases and at J to 4 bases, leaving 6 bases not matched to a gene. Germline lookup yields CDR1 SGHDT and CDR2 YYEEEE. This CDR3 region has 17 residues. CDR3 coding DNA: TGTGCCAGCAGCTACGGACAGGGGGCGCCCGGGGCCAACGTCCTGACTTTC. Residues: CASSYGQGAPGANVLTF.

V gene TRBV18 combines with J gene TRBJ2-3; 10 bases line up with TRBD2. Germline CDR1 KGHSH, CDR2 LQKENI. Losses at the gene ends were 6 bases for V and 5 bases for J; bases not matched to a gene: 8. The CDR3 sequence is 15 residues long. CDR3 region: CASSPLAGAEDTQYF. CDR3 coding DNA: TGTGCCAGCTCGCCCCTAGCGGGAGCTGAAGATACGCAGTATTTT.

The chain recombines TRBV10-2 with TRBJ1-5; D not resolved. The CDR3 extends over 13 amino acids. Trimming cost V 7 bases and J 1 base, with 8 bases left between them. CDR1 WSHSY and CDR2 SAAADI come from the germline V gene. This CDR3 is CASMGESNQPQHF. The CDR3 region has the DNA TGCGCCAGCATGGGAGAAAGCAATCAGCCCCAGCATTTT.

The chain has TRBV6-4 and TRBJ2-7, with 7 nucleotides matching TRBD1. V lost 2 bases to trimming and J lost 6 bases; unmatched junction nucleotides: 10. CDR3 length equals 15 residues. Germline V gene data show CDR1 as MRHNA and CDR2 as SNTAGT. CDR3 in DNA: TGTGCCAGCAGTGACCTCCGGAAACAGGGGAGCGAGCAGTACTTC. Its translation is CASSDLRKQGSEQYF.

This chain uses TRBV7-9 with TRBJ2-7; 9 bases agree with TRBD2. This CDR3 has 16 amino acids. Germline CDR1 SEHNR, CDR2 FQNEAQ (reference sequence). V gave up 4 bases and J gave up 5 bases; unmatched junction bases: 12. Written as DNA, the CDR3 is TGTGCCAGCAGCTCGTTAGCGGGAGCCCCCGGGGACGAGCAGTACTTC. This sequence encodes CASSSLAGAPGDEQYF.

The rearrangement joins TRBV6-1 to TRBJ2-7; D ambiguous. From germline, CDR1 is MNHNS and CDR2 SASEGT. Trimming removed 8 bases at V and 3 bases at J, with 14 bases between. The CDR3 has 13 amino acids. As DNA, the CDR3 is TGTGCCAGCCGAGGTCCGGATCGCTACGAGCAGTACTTC. Translating it yields CASRGPDRYEQYF.

The V gene is TRBV2, the J gene TRBJ2-7; unclear D gene. V was pared by 7 bases and J by 0 bases, with 19 bases between. This CDR3 has 16 residues. Germline V gene sequence: CDR1 SNHLY, CDR2 FYNNEI. In DNA form, the CDR3 reads TGTGCCAGCACCCGCCTTAGGTCTGGCAGCTCCTACGAGCAGTACTTC. This codes for CASTRLRSGSSYEQYF. The full variable domain, completed using reference TRBV2 and TRBJ2-7, is EPEVTQTPSHQVTQMGQEVILRCVPISNHLYFYWYRQILGQKVEFLVSFYNNEISEKSEIFDDQFSVERPDGSNFTLKIRSTKLEDSAMYFCASTRLRSGSSYEQYFGPGTRLTVT.

This sequence joins TRBV6-6 and TRBJ1-4; D uncertain. The CDR3 consists of 12 residues. V dropped 7 bases and J dropped 8 bases, with 11 bases sitting between them. CDR1 MNHNY and CDR2 SVGAGI come from the germline V gene (reference sequence). DNA of the CDR3: TGTGCCAGCAAGGCAGCAGGCGAAAAACTGTTTTTT. Protein: CASKAAGEKLFF.

This clone occurred once. This sequence joins TRBV28 and TRBJ2-1; 11 bases line up with TRBD2. Germline CDR1 MDHEN, CDR2 SYDVKM. V trimming: 5 bases; J trimming: 4 bases; junction bases outside the gene matches: 10. The CDR3 runs 17 residues. The CDR3 nucleotides read TGTGCCAGCAGTCCTCTTGCCGGGACTAGCGGTTACAATGAGCAGTTCTTC. It translates to CASSPLAGTSGYNEQFF.

DNA of the CDR3: TGTGCCAGCAGTGTACAGGGGTTCCCCCAAGAGACCCAGTACTTC. It is translated as CASSVQGFPQETQYF. The chain recombines TRBV2 with TRBJ2-5; the match to TRBD1 covers 7 bases. This CDR3 is 15 amino acids long. Germline V CDR1 and CDR2: SNHLY, FYNNEI. The junction had 6 bases not matched to a gene; V was cut back by 4 bases and J by 1 base.

The chain has TRBV5-5 and TRBJ1-1; D may be TRBD1 (5 bases). The germline V gene has CDR1 SGHKS and CDR2 YYEKEE (reference sequence). Trimming removed 6 bases from V and 1 base from J, with 10 bases in between. The CDR3 length is 13 residues. CDR3 loop: CASNLGGNTEAFF. CDR3 sequence (DNA): TGTGCCAGCAACCTCGGGGGGAACACTGAAGCTTTCTTT.

This chain links TRBV7-8 with TRBJ2-1, with D perhaps matching TRBD1 (5 bases). Germline CDR1 reads SGHVS; CDR2 reads FQNEAQ. CDR3 length: 15 residues. V was clipped by 3 bases and J by 2 bases, with 11 bases between them. The CDR3 loop is CASSFFQGTYNEQFF. CDR3 coding DNA: TGTGCCAGCAGCTTCTTCCAGGGCACCTACAATGAGCAGTTCTTC.

The chain recombines TRBV7-6 with TRBJ1-6; the D is unclear. Germline V gives CDR1 SGHVS, CDR2 FNYEAQ. V was pared by 4 bases and J by 7 bases, with 8 bases between. This CDR3 has 13 residues. DNA for the CDR3: TGTGCCAGCAGCTCGGACCTAAATTCACCCCTCCACTTT. Protein product: CASSSDLNSPLHF.

The CDR3 sequence: CASRMGLEQFF. In DNA form, the CDR3 reads TGTGCCAGCAGAATGGGACTTGAGCAGTTCTTC. The chain links TRBV11-2 to TRBJ2-1; D is possibly TRBD2 (6 bases). V was shortened by 6 bases and J by 9 bases, with 9 bases between the two germline ends. The germline V gene has CDR1 SGHAT and CDR2 FQNNGV. The CDR3 length is 11 residues.

This chain connects TRBV9 to TRBJ2-3; no definite D call. Trimming removed 0 bases from V and 0 bases from J, with 8 bases in between. Germline V gene sequence: CDR1 SGDLS, CDR2 YYNGEE. The CDR3 loop spans 15 amino acids. In DNA, the CDR3 is TGTGCCAGCAGCGTAGAACGTAGGAGCACAGATACGCAGTATTTT. Protein sequence: CASSVERRSTDTQYF.

V is TRBV7-8 and J is TRBJ2-1, with 11 bases fitting TRBD2. Germline lookup yields CDR1 SGHVS and CDR2 FQNEAQ. Trimming cost V 6 bases and J 7 bases; bases outside gene matches: 8. The CDR3 has 15 residues. CDR3 sequence (DNA): TGTGCCAGCAGGACTCTAGCGGGGGGTGGTAATGAGCAGTTCTTC. Its protein is CASRTLAGGGNEQFF.

This clone was counted once. The rearrangement uses TRBV7-9 and TRBJ2-3, with 11 positions matching TRBD2. The V gene end was trimmed by 10 bases and the J gene end by 5 bases; junction bases not matched to a gene: 8. This CDR3 region has 14 residues. CDR1 SEHNR and CDR2 FQNEAQ come from the germline V gene (reference sequence). For the CDR3, the DNA is TGTGCCATCGTCACTAGCGGGAGTGGAGATACGCAGTATTTT. Amino acids: CAIVTSGSGDTQYF.

The chain is built from TRBV10-1 and TRBJ2-7; 7 bases match TRBD2. Germline V gene lookup returns CDR1 WNHNN and CDR2 SYGVQD (reference sequence). V was pared by 3 bases and J by 5 bases, with 7 bases of the junction left unmatched. The CDR3 extends over 14 amino acids. This CDR3 is CASSEGRELNEQYF. For the CDR3, the DNA is TGCGCCAGCAGTGAAGGGCGGGAGCTCAACGAGCAGTACTTC.